The T cell receptor (beta chain) described here comes from a study of blood T cell repertoires in COVID-19. Study background: Collection of acute and convalescent COVID-19 samples took place in the United States, Italy and Spain.

The CDR3 consists of 16 residues. The trim removed 4 bases at V and 7 bases at J, leaving 10 bases unmatched. Germline loops: CDR1 SEHNR, CDR2 FQNEAQ (reference sequence). In the authors' workflow: Estimated nucleated cell counts came from reference gene primer amplification. Profiling relied on immunoSEQ multiplex PCR, and the TCRdb table lists in-frame clones only, not all of them. D and trimming come from the DNA, and the V and J calls and clone size come from that table. The sample shows under 200,000 clones, around 86% of them seen only once. The chain joins TRBV7-9 to TRBJ2-1; 10 bases fit TRBD2. The clonotype comes from an older man with acute or convalescent COVID-19. The sample taken for sequencing was peripheral blood. CDR3 coding DNA: TGTGCCAGCAGCTGGAGGGAGCGGGGGGGACGAAATGAGCAGTTCTTC. Residues: CASSWRERGGRNEQFF.